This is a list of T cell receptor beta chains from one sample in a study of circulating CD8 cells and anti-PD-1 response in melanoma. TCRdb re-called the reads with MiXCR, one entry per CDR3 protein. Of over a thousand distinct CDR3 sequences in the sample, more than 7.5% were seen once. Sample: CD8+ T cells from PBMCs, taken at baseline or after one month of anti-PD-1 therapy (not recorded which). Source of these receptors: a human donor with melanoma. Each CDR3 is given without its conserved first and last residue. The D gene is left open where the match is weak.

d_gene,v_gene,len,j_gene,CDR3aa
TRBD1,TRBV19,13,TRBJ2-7,ASRITGDLSYEQY
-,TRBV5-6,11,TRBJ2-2,ASSPSFTGELF
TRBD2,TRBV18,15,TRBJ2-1,ASSPIRVAGSYNEQF
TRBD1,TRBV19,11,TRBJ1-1,ALRGQGDTEAF
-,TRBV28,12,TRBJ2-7,ASRDRLGPYEQY
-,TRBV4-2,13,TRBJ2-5,ASSRREQLGETQY
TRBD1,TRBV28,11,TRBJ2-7,ASTRDRGDEQY
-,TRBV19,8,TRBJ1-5,ASRLGPQH
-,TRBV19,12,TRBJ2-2,ASTNRVPTGELF
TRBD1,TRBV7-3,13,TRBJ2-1,ASSLGQGALNEQF
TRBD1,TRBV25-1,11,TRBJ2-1,ASSWTGPGEQF
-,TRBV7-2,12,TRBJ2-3,ASSFSGGTDTQY
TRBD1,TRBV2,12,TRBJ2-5,ASSDRDSQETQY
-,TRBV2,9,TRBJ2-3,ASSDQDTQY
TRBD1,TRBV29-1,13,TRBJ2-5,SVEDQDRMGETQY
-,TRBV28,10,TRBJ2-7,ASSPGGPEQY
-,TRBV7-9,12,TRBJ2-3,ASSLIGNTDTQY
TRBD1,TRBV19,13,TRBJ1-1,ASSGRTGGNTEAF
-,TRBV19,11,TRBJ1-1,ASSIYGNTEAF
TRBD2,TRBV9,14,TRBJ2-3,ASSVIAGEYTDTQY
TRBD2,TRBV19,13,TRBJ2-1,ASSQGLAGGNEQF
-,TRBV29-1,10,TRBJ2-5,SVWTTGETQY